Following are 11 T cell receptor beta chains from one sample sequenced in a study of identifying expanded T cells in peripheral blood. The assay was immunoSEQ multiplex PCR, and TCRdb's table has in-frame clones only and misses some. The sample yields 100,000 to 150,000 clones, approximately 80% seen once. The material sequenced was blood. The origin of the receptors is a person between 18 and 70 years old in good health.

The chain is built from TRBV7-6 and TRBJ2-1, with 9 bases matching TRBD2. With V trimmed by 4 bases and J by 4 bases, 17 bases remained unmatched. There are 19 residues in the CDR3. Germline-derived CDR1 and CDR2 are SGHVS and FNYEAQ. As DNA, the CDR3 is TGTGCCAGCAGCTCTCCCGACCTCAGGGCGGGGGGGCATTACAATGAGCAGTTCTTC. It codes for CASSSPDLRAGGHYNEQFF.

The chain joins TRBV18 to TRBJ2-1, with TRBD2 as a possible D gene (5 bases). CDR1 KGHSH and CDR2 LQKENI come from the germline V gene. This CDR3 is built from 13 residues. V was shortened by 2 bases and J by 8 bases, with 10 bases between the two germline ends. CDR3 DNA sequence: TGTGCCAGCTCACCAGGGCTAGCCTATGAGCAGTTCTTC. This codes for CASSPGLAYEQFF. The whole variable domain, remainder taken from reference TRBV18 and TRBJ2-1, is NAGVMQNPRHLVRRRGQEARLRCSPMKGHSHVYWYRQLPEEGLKFMVYLQKENIIDESGMPKERFSAEFPKEGPSILRIQQVVRGDSAAYFCASSPGLAYEQFFGPGTRLTVL.

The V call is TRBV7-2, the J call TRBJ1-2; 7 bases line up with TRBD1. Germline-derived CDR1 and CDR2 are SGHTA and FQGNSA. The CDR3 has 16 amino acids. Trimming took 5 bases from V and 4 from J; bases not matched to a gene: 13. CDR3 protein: CASSPGGGSILYGYTF. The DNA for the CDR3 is TGTGCCAGCAGCCCAGGGGGGGGGTCCATCCTCTATGGCTACACCTTC.

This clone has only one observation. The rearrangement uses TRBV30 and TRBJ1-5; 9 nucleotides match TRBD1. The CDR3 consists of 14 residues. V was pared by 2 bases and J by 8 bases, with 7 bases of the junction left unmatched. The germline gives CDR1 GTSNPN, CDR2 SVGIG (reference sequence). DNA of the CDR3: TGTGCCTGGAGTCTGGGGACAGGGAGAAAGCCCCAGCATTTT. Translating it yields CAWSLGTGRKPQHF.

The CDR3 region is CASSPPSGRAYGYTF. The CDR3 region has the DNA TGTGCCAGCTCACCTCCTTCCGGCAGGGCCTATGGCTACACCTTC. This rearrangement joins TRBV18 to TRBJ1-2; perhaps TRBD1 as D (5 bases). V was shortened by 3 bases and J by 4 bases, with 15 bases between the two germline ends. CDR3 length: 15 residues. The V gene's germline CDR1 is KGHSH and CDR2 LQKENI.

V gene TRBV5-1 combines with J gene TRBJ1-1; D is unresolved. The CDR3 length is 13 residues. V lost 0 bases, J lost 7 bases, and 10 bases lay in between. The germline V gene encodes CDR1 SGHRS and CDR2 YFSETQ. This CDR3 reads CASSLGGAGEAFF. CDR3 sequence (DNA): TGCGCCAGCAGCTTGGGCGGAGCCGGTGAAGCTTTCTTT.

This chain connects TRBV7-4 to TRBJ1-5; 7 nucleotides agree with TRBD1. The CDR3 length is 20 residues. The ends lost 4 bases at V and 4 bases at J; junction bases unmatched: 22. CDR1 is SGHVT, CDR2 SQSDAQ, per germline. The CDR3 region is CASSSTHPDRTRVGNQPQHF. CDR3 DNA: TGTGCCAGCAGCTCGACCCACCCGGACAGGACGAGGGTGGGAAATCAGCCCCAGCATTTT.

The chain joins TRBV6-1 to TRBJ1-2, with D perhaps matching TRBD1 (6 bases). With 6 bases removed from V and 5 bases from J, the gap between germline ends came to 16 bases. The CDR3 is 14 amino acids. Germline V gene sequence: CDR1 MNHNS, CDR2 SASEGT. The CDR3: CASRNRDTRYGYTF. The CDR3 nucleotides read TGTGCCAGCAGAAACCGGGACACCCGGTATGGCTACACCTTC.

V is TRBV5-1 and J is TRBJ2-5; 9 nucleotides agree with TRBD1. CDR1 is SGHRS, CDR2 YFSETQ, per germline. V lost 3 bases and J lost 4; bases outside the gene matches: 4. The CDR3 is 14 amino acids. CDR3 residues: CASSSGQGVETQYF. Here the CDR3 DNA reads TGCGCCAGCAGCTCGGGACAGGGTGTAGAGACCCAGTACTTC.

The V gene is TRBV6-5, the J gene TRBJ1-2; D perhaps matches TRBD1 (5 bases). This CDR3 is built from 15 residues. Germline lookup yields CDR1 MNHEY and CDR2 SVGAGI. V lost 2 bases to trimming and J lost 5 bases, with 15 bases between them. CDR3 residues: CASSYHGKGLYGYTF. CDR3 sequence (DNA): TGTGCCAGCAGTTACCACGGGAAGGGACTTTATGGCTACACCTTC.

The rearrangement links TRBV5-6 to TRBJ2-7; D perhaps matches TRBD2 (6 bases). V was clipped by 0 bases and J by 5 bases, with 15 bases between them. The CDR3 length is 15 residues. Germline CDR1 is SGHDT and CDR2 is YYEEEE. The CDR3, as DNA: TGTGCCAGCAGCTTGGTTTCGCGACTAGGTAACGAGCAGTACTTC. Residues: CASSLVSRLGNEQYF.